This TCR beta chain was identified in a study of beta chain features in type 1 diabetes. The study's findings and limits: For patients, the naive, central memory and Treg TCRB repertoires appeared more alike than for healthy donors. There was a possibility that cDNA sequencing over-represented cells with high TCR expression. Within each of all four CD4+ subsets, Type 1 diabetes patients had TCRB CDR3s that were moderately but significantly shorter. For patients and controls alike, PCR might favor shorter templates to the same degree.

The study reverse transcribed the entire isolated RNA, so it sequenced expressed TCRB transcripts. Clones were read by immunoSEQ multiplex PCR, and TCRdb kept only the in-frame ones, dropping some. The data show 150,000 to 200,000 clones, with around 63% seen just once and roughly 0.095% held by the top ten. This clone was recorded once. Its matching antigen is unknown. The identical CDR3 is also encoded by other nucleotide sequences in the sample. Purity exceeded 98% in all sorted populations. This receptor was identified in a young man with type 1 diabetes. The sequenced material came from naive CD4+ T cells from blood.

CDR3 residues: CASSSNYEQYF. As DNA, the CDR3 is TGTGCCAGCAGCAGTAACTACGAGCAGTACTTC. The chain recombines TRBV6-5 with TRBJ2-7; D ambiguous. The CDR3 extends over 11 amino acids. V lost 6 bases and J 3 bases, leaving 6 bases between the germline ends. CDR1 and CDR2 (germline): MNHEY, SVGAGI.